This record concerns one TCR beta chain sequence. This sample was included in a study of blood T cell repertoires in COVID-19. J was trimmed by 1 base and V by 7 bases; bases with no gene match: 4. From germline, CDR1 is LNHDA and CDR2 SQIVND (reference sequence). The CDR3 consists of 14 residues. While infection was still active, Seattle patients were enrolled and then followed longitudinally. Per the authors' pipeline: Using reference gene primer amplification, nucleated cell counts were estimated. Clones were read by immunoSEQ multiplex PCR, and TCRdb kept only the in-frame ones, dropping some. V and J calls and clone size are those listed in that table; D and trimming were worked out from the DNA. The sample consists of hundreds of thousands of clones, over 70% of them appearing once.

The chain employs TRBV19 and TRBJ1-5; 7 positions match TRBD1. The TCR was taken from an older woman with COVID-19, enrolled during active disease. The sequencing sample was made of peripheral blood. DNA of the CDR3: TGTGCCAGTATGACAGGGCGCAGCAATCAGCCCCAGCATTTT. Protein product: CASMTGRSNQPQHF.